This T cell receptor (beta chain) emerged from a study of blood T cell repertoires in COVID-19. Study at large: From T cells, B-cell-depleted T cells, or PBMCs came the material, which was cDNA or gDNA.

Symptom resolution, clearance, or two negative PCRs marked donors in Cohort 3 as recovered. Data came from immunoSEQ multiplex PCR; TCRdb stores just in-frame clones and leaves some out. This sample has 200,000 to 250,000 clones, with 80% to 85% found just once. The CDR3 runs 14 residues. Germline V gene sequence: CDR1 SGHDT, CDR2 YYEEEE. Trimming stripped 9 bases from V and 5 bases from J, with 20 bases between. The receptor comes from a middle-aged woman who had recovered from COVID-19. The chain recombines TRBV5-6 with TRBJ1-2, with a possible D match to TRBD1 (6 bases). Sequencing used PBMCs or T cells enriched from blood (not recorded which). The CDR3 DNA reads as TGTGCCACCACCGAAAACGGGACACCGTATGGCTACACCTTC. Protein sequence: CATTENGTPYGYTF.